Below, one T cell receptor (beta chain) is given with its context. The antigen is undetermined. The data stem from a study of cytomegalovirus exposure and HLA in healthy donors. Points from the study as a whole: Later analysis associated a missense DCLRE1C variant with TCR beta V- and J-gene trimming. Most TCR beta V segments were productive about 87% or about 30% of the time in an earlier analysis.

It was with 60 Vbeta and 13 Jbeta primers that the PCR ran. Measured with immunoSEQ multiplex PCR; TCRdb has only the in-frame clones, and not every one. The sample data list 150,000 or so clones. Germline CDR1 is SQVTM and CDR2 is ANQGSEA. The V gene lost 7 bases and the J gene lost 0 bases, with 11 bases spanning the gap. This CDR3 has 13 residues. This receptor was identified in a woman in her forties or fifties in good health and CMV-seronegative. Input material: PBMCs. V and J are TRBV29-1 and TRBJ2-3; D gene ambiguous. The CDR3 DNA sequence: TGCAGCGCAGATCTTGGCAGCACAGATACGCAGTATTTT. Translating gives CSADLGSTDTQYF.